This T cell receptor (beta chain) is drawn from a study of regulatory T cells in long-lasting Graves disease. Trimming took off 8 bases at V and 3 bases at J, with 11 bases between the two ends. The CDR3 contains 13 residues. Researchers made TCR beta libraries by using iRepertoire HTBI primers and running Arm-PCR on CDR3 regions. From the multiplex PCR reads, TCRdb called clonotypes with MiXCR, one entry per CDR3 protein. The sample lists some 560,000 distinct CDR3 sequences, roughly 15% seen once, with approximately 25% in the top ten. Time point noted: newly diagnosed GD, antithyroid drugs for less than 3 months. PBMC RNA was the source of the TCR library. Findings of the study overall: Accuracy could have been hurt by small sample size. Patients with persistent disease showed a bias toward TRBV28, TRBJ1-2 and TRBJ2-5.

This clonotype came up many times. The antigen is undetermined. These data were also filed under a second study, of T cells in Graves' hyperthyroidism and ophthalmopathy. That paper adds: The study enrolled patients aged 18 to 65 with newly diagnosed hyperthyroidism of under 2 months' duration. When the TCR CDR3 underwent first-round RT-PCR, the HTBI primer set was used.

The V and J genes are TRBV12-3 or TRBV12-4 and TRBJ1-3; unclear D gene. Specimen: peripheral blood mononuclear cells (PBMCs), collected at new diagnosis, from a patient treated with antithyroid drugs. The origin of this receptor is a woman between 40 and 65 years old with Graves disease. This CDR3 is CASGWTYGNTIYF. CDR3 sequence (DNA): TGTGCCAGCGGATGGACTTATGGAAACACCATATATTTT.